This TCR beta chain was recorded in a study of PD-1 blockade in classical Hodgkin lymphoma. This CDR3 spans 14 amino acids. The V end lost 1 base, the J end lost 8 bases, and 11 bases lay between the germline ends. Germline V gene data show CDR1 as MNHEY and CDR2 as SVGAGI. Produced via immunoSEQ multiplex PCR; TCRdb's table is partial and in-frame only. The table lists some 19,000 clones, 80% of them singletons. Described time point: cycle 4 day 1 (C4D1), after less than 7 weeks of nivolumab. Every patient had relapsed following autologous stem cell transplantation, and cohorts differed in brentuximab vedotin exposure.

The sequences come from peripheral blood mononuclear cells (PBMCs), collected before the fourth cycle of nivolumab. This receptor was taken from a human donor with classical Hodgkin lymphoma. The chain combines TRBV6-5 with TRBJ1-4; perhaps TRBD1 as D (5 bases). CDR3: CASSYLGVREKLFF. The CDR3 DNA sequence: TGTGCCAGCAGTTACTTGGGGGTGCGGGAAAAACTGTTTTTT.